One T cell receptor (beta chain) is described in this entry. Its specificity is not known. TCRdb re-called the reads with MiXCR, one entry per CDR3 protein. The sample includes hundreds of thousands of distinct CDR3 sequences, 25% to 35% of them seen just once. CDR3 length: 12 amino acids. The germline V and J ends were trimmed by 7 bases and 4 bases, with 13 bases remaining between them. The germline V gene encodes CDR1 SQVTM and CDR2 ANQGSEA. This record comes from a study of T cell repertoires in cytomegalovirus infection. About the research overall: Signatures in public TCR beta sequences pointed to both CMV infection and matching HLA type.

Findings of the study overall: It was HLA-C-restricted CMV-specific TCR beta clonotypes that dominated the response ex vivo.

This clonotype was obtained from a human donor in good health (CMV status not recorded). Some clones in this sample may be carry-over from other donors' samples. The chain recombines TRBV29-1 with TRBJ1-2, with D tentatively TRBD1 (5 bases). Source: cultured PBMCs, taken from culture after CMV antigen stimulation. The chain's CDR3 is CSAWDRAYGYTF. The CDR3 bases are TGCAGCGCCTGGGACCGAGCCTATGGCTACACCTTC.